The clone carrying this T cell receptor beta chain was found many times. The data stem from a study of neurological immune-mediated disorders. A single record per CDR3 protein comes from TCRdb applying MiXCR to the 5' RACE reads. The table includes tens of thousands of distinct CDR3 sequences, roughly 3.5% detected once. CDR3 length: 14 amino acids. The V and J ends lost 0 bases and 12 bases, in that order; junction bases with no gene match: 8. Germline V gene sequence: CDR1 LGHDT, CDR2 YNNKEL (reference sequence). Input material: PBMCs. This clonotype was sampled from a man in his thirties or forties with multiple sclerosis. The J gene is TRBJ2-1, the V gene TRBV3-1, with 7 bases fitting TRBD2. The CDR3 nucleotides read TGTGCCAGCAGCCAAGATATGGCGGGGAGGGCGCAGTTCTTC. Amino acid sequence: CASSQDMAGRAQFF.